A single sample gave rise to the 8 T cell receptor beta chains below, sequenced in a study of molecular identifiers for immune sequencing clone quantification. TCRdb reanalysed the PCR reads using MiXCR and keeps one entry per CDR3 protein. The sample includes about 640,000 distinct CDR3 sequences, 15% to 20% seen only once; the top ten take 0.75% to 0.95%. The sample was naive CD8+ T cells from blood, with Jurkat cell RNA spiked in. Subset defined: FACS-sorted CD8+CD4-CCR7+CD45RA+ naive T cells. The source of these receptors is a human donor in good health. Some libraries in this study had Jurkat cell RNA spiked in.

This clonotype has ten or more counts. The chain is built from TRBV6-2 or TRBV6-3 and TRBJ1-1, with TRBD1 identical over 8 bases. The CDR3 is 14 residues long. Looked up from germline, CDR1 is MNHEY and CDR2 is SVGEGT. Unmatched junction bases numbered 7, after V lost 5 bases and J lost 5 bases. The CDR3 sequence: CASSRTGLGTEAFF. CDR3 bases: TGTGCCAGCAGTCGGACAGGGCTCGGGACTGAAGCTTTCTTT.

This clonotype was seen at least ten times. The chain combines TRBV4-3 with TRBJ2-7; 8 nucleotides match TRBD2. After removal of 4 bases from V and 2 bases from J, the junction contained 7 bases not matched to a gene. Germline loops: CDR1 LGHNA, CDR2 YSLEER. The CDR3 covers 15 residues. The CDR3 sequence is CASSPRRGGPYEQYF. In DNA, the CDR3 is TGCGCCAGCAGCCCCCGTCGGGGGGGCCCCTACGAGCAGTACTTC.

This chain joins TRBV6-5 and TRBJ2-3, with D possibly TRBD2 on 5 matching bases. The CDR3 has 17 residues. Germline lookup yields CDR1 MNHEY and CDR2 SVGAGI. Trimming left V 0 bases short and J 2 bases short, with 15 bases between. The CDR3: CASSYSPRWGVTDTQYF. CDR3 DNA sequence: TGTGCCAGCAGTTACTCACCAAGGTGGGGAGTCACAGATACGCAGTATTTT.

This clonotype showed up just a few times. The chain joins TRBV19 to TRBJ2-7; 8 nucleotides align to TRBD2. The CDR3 has 17 residues. In germline, CDR1 is LNHDA, CDR2 SQIVND (reference sequence). The V gene end was trimmed by 0 bases and the J gene end by 3 bases; junction bases not matched to a gene: 10. CDR3 in DNA: TGTGCCAGTAGTATAGACGCCAGCGGGAGCGCGTTCTACGAGCAGTACTTC. Amino acid sequence: CASSIDASGSAFYEQYF.

This clonotype showed up many times. The CDR3 nucleotides read TGTGCCAGCAACGTTGGACAGGGAGCCTACGAGCAGTACTTC. This codes for CASNVGQGAYEQYF. The genes are TRBV6-5 and TRBJ2-7; TRBD1 agrees at 8 bases. This CDR3 region has 14 residues. Per germline, CDR1 MNHEY and CDR2 SVGAGI. Losses at the gene ends were 7 bases for V and 2 bases for J; bases not matched to a gene: 7.

The rearrangement joins TRBV12-3 or TRBV12-4 to TRBJ2-7; no clear D gene. CDR3 size: 15 residues. The germline V and J ends were trimmed by 3 bases and 0 bases, with 12 bases remaining between them. This CDR3 reads CASSFSLSVSYEQYF. The CDR3 DNA reads TGTGCCAGCAGTTTTTCCCTCAGTGTCTCCTACGAGCAGTACTTC.

This clonotype occurred many times. The V call is TRBV2, the J call TRBJ1-2, with TRBD1 matching over 10 bases. The length of the CDR3 is 12 residues. CDR1 and CDR2 (germline): SNHLY, FYNNEI. J was trimmed by 8 bases and V by 6 bases; bases with no gene match: 3. CDR3 amino acids: CASRGTGEGYTF. Written as DNA, the CDR3 is TGTGCCAGCAGGGGGACAGGGGAGGGCTACACCTTC.

This clonotype was seen at least ten times. The rearrangement uses TRBV11-2 and TRBJ2-3; D gene uncertain. The CDR3 loop spans 12 amino acids. CDR1 and CDR2 from the germline V gene are SGHAT and FQNNGV. Trimming cost V 4 bases and J 0 bases, with 2 bases left between them. This CDR3 reads CASSWSTDTQYF. DNA for the CDR3: TGTGCCAGCAGCTGGAGCACAGATACGCAGTATTTT.